The 13 T cell receptor beta chains below come from one sample, sequenced in a study of T cell responses to AZD1222 COVID-19 vaccine. Method: immunoSEQ multiplex PCR; TCRdb's copy keeps in-frame clones and lacks some. The repertoire consists of 90,000 to 120,000 clones, with around 94% occurring once and the leading ten covering 2.2%. This specimen consisted of peripheral blood, obtained on day 0 of AZD1222 vaccination. The receptors derive from an adult in good health.

This clone was counted a single time. The CDR3 here is CASSMESGFYNSPLHF. Written as DNA, the CDR3 is TGTGCCAGTAGTATGGAGTCAGGATTTTATAATTCACCCCTCCACTTT. The chain combines TRBV19 with TRBJ1-6; no firm D call. This CDR3 has 16 residues. The V end was cut by 3 bases, the J end by 4 bases, with 13 bases between. Germline V gives CDR1 LNHDA, CDR2 SQIVND (reference sequence).

The CDR3 loop reads CASSIGGFGELFF. CDR3 in DNA: TGTGCCAGTAGTATAGGGGGGTTCGGGGAGCTGTTTTTT. The chain recombines TRBV19 with TRBJ2-2, with D tentatively TRBD1 or TRBD2 (5 bases each). The CDR3 extends over 13 amino acids. The germline CDR1 and CDR2 sequences are LNHDA and SQIVND (reference sequence). V dropped 1 base and J dropped 7 bases, with 7 bases sitting between them.

The chain links TRBV27 to TRBJ1-1; 7 bases are a match to TRBD1. The V and J ends lost 5 bases and 1 base, in that order; junction bases with no gene match: 10. CDR1 MNHEY and CDR2 SMNVEV come from the germline V gene (reference sequence). The CDR3 is 16 amino acids. In nucleotides, the CDR3 is TGTGCCAGCAGTAACAGGGGAAAAATAAAGAACACTGAAGCTTTCTTT. Translation: CASSNRGKIKNTEAFF.

The gene calls are TRBV6-5 and TRBJ1-2; D possibly corresponds to TRBD1 (6 bases). CDR3 size: 13 residues. V was shortened by 5 bases and J by 7 bases, with 14 bases between the two germline ends. In germline, CDR1 is MNHEY, CDR2 SVGAGI. The CDR3 nucleotides read TGTGCCAGCAGTACAGGGACTAGAGGTGGCTACACCTTC. This codes for CASSTGTRGGYTF.

This chain links TRBV19 with TRBJ1-3; possible D gene TRBD1, 6 bases. The ends were cut back, 7 bases at V and 0 bases at J, with 13 bases in the middle. Per germline, CDR1 LNHDA and CDR2 SQIVND (reference sequence). The CDR3 runs to 15 residues. The CDR3, as DNA: TGTGCCAGTACCCCGCGGGGGGCCTCTGGAAACACCATATATTTT. Residues: CASTPRGASGNTIYF.

The chain is built from TRBV5-6 and TRBJ1-6, with 8 bases lining up with TRBD1. The CDR3 runs 14 residues. V lost 5 bases and J lost 7; bases outside the gene matches: 5. CDR1 and CDR2 (germline): SGHDT, YYEEEE. DNA for the CDR3: TGTGCCAGCAGATACAGGGGGGTGAATTCACCCCTCCACTTT. Its protein product is CASRYRGVNSPLHF.

Note on this clone: Other DNA sequences in the same sample also yield this CDR3. The chain employs TRBV9 and TRBJ2-7; 8 positions match TRBD2. This CDR3 comprises 15 residues. V dropped 0 bases and J dropped 2; count of bases not matched to a gene: 4. Per the germline V gene, CDR1 is SGDLS and CDR2 is YYNGEE. The CDR3 reads CASSVGLAGTYEQYF. CDR3 bases: TGTGCCAGCAGCGTAGGTCTAGCGGGTACCTACGAGCAGTACTTC. Combining the CDR3 with reference TRBV9 and TRBJ2-7 gives the whole variable domain DSGVTQTPKHLITATGQRVTLRCSPRSGDLSVYWYQQSLDQGLQFLIQYYNGEERAKGNILERFSAQQFPDLHSELNLSSLELGDSALYFCASSVGLAGTYEQYFGPGTRLTVT.

Written as DNA, the CDR3 is TGTGCCAGCTCACCACTTACAGTGACCCTGAACACTGAAGCTTTCTTT. It encodes CASSPLTVTLNTEAFF. The chain links TRBV18 to TRBJ1-1; D unresolved. The germline V and J ends were trimmed by 1 base and 0 bases, with 12 bases remaining between them. This CDR3 contains 16 residues. Germline lookup yields CDR1 KGHSH and CDR2 LQKENI.

This clone has more than one count but fewer than ten. The chain carries TRBV6-5 and TRBJ1-6, with TRBD1 matching 7 bases. The CDR3 has 14 residues. V lost 5 bases to trimming and J lost 10 bases; unmatched junction nucleotides: 8. CDR1 MNHEY and CDR2 SVGAGI come from the germline V gene. The CDR3 sequence is CASSRQGKGSPLHF. CDR3 DNA: TGTGCCAGCAGTAGACAGGGTAAAGGATCACCCCTCCACTTT.

V is TRBV5-4 and J is TRBJ1-1; D might be TRBD1 (5 bases). The germline V and J ends were trimmed by 4 bases and 3 bases, with 19 bases remaining between them. The CDR3 contains 16 residues. The germline V gene has CDR1 SGHNT and CDR2 YYREEE (reference sequence). DNA for the CDR3: TGTGCCAGCAGCCCTTATCGGGGCGAGTGGGACACTGAAGCTTTCTTT. Translating gives CASSPYRGEWDTEAFF.

J is TRBJ1-1 and V is TRBV5-1; maybe TRBD1 (5 bases). V lost 5 bases to trimming and J lost 3 bases, with 23 bases between them. Germline CDR1 and CDR2: SGHRS and YFSETQ. The CDR3 extends over 17 amino acids. CDR3 in amino acids: CASRRSAGEGVHTEAFF. CDR3 coding DNA: TGCGCCAGCAGACGGAGTGCGGGGGAAGGCGTTCACACTGAAGCTTTCTTT.

A note on this clone: The sample carries other DNA sequences with the same CDR3. The V gene is TRBV27, the J gene TRBJ1-4, with 10 bases lining up with TRBD1. Germline V gene lookup returns CDR1 MNHEY and CDR2 SMNVEV (reference sequence). This CDR3 has 13 residues. V dropped 6 bases and J dropped 7; count of bases not matched to a gene: 2. The CDR3 bases are TGTGCCAGCAGCCGGGACAGGGGTGAAAAACTGTTTTTT. This translates into CASSRDRGEKLFF.

The genes are TRBV3-1 (or the pseudogene TRBV3-2) and TRBJ2-2; tentative D call: TRBD1 (5 bases). V shed 1 base and J shed 4 bases, with 10 bases lying between them. Germline loops: CDR1 LGHDT, CDR2 YNNKEL (reference sequence). This CDR3 comprises 15 residues. The CDR3 sequence is CASSQGGTSTGELFF. DNA for the CDR3: TGTGCCAGCAGCCAAGGGGGCACGTCCACCGGGGAGCTGTTTTTT.